Following are 27 T cell receptor beta chains from one sample sequenced in a study of T cell responses to AZD1222 COVID-19 vaccine. Method: immunoSEQ multiplex PCR; TCRdb's copy keeps in-frame clones and lacks some. The sample lists approximately 60,000 clones; about 83% were seen once. The material sequenced was peripheral blood, taken on day 0 of AZD1222 vaccination. All receptors come from an adult in good health.

This clone was observed once. The chain combines TRBV7-9 with TRBJ2-7; D is uncertain. V was cut by 5 bases and J by 3 bases, with 14 bases left in between. CDR1 and CDR2 (germline): SEHNR, FQNEAQ (reference sequence). The CDR3 totals 14 residues. The CDR3: CASSQNPANYEQYF. The DNA for the CDR3 is TGTGCCAGCAGCCAGAACCCTGCTAACTACGAGCAGTACTTC.

This clone was counted once. J is TRBJ1-5 and V is TRBV5-6; D unresolved. Germline V gene lookup returns CDR1 SGHDT and CDR2 YYEEEE. The CDR3 has 15 amino acids. The V and J ends lost 0 bases and 11 bases respectively, with 18 bases between them. CDR3 bases: TGTGCCAGCAGCTTGGGAGGTCAAGGGATGAATTCCCAGCATTTT. Translating gives CASSLGGQGMNSQHF. Variable domain in full (rest from reference TRBV5-6 and TRBJ1-5): DAGVTQSPTHLIKTRGQQVTLRCSPKSGHDTVSWYQQALGQGPQFIFQYYEEEERQRGNFPDRFSGHQFPNYSSELNVNALLLGDSALYLCASSLGGQGMNSQHFGDGTRLSIL.

The CDR3 loop reads CASSLGAQLTYEQYF. The CDR3 nucleotides read TGTGCCAGCAGCTTAGGGGCCCAGCTAACCTACGAGCAGTACTTC. The chain joins TRBV5-6 to TRBJ2-7, with TRBD1 as a possible D gene (5 bases). The length of the CDR3 is 15 residues. The ends were cut back, 2 bases at V and 2 bases at J, with 14 bases in the middle. CDR1 and CDR2 from the germline V gene are SGHDT and YYEEEE. Looking up the rest from reference TRBV5-6 and TRBJ2-7 gives the full variable domain: DAGVTQSPTHLIKTRGQQVTLRCSPKSGHDTVSWYQQALGQGPQFIFQYYEEEERQRGNFPDRFSGHQFPNYSSELNVNALLLGDSALYLCASSLGAQLTYEQYFGPGTRLTVT.

The rearrangement links TRBV5-1 to TRBJ1-1; the D is unclear. The V and J ends lost 3 bases and 5 bases respectively, with 14 bases between them. Germline CDR1 reads SGHRS; CDR2 reads YFSETQ. The CDR3 has 14 residues. CDR3 amino acids: CASSWGVGRTEAFF. CDR3 in DNA: TGCGCCAGCAGCTGGGGAGTAGGAAGGACTGAAGCTTTCTTT.

The rearrangement joins TRBV5-8 to TRBJ1-6; D gene uncertain. The V gene lost 0 bases and the J gene lost 4 bases, with 8 bases spanning the gap. CDR1 is SGHTS, CDR2 YDEGEE, per germline. There are 15 residues in the CDR3. CDR3 sequence: CASSLEGRYNSPLHF. For the CDR3, the DNA is TGTGCCAGCAGCTTGGAGGGCAGGTATAATTCACCCCTCCACTTT.

The J gene is TRBJ1-1, the V gene TRBV29-1; 8 nucleotides align to TRBD1. V shed 6 bases and J 8 bases; nucleotides not matched to a gene: 5. Germline values: CDR1 SQVTM, CDR2 ANQGSEA. The CDR3 has 11 amino acids. The chain's CDR3 is CSVASGGEAFF. The CDR3 nucleotides read TGCAGCGTAGCCTCAGGGGGCGAAGCTTTCTTT.

This clone appeared a single time. The genes are TRBV5-8 and TRBJ1-2, with 8 positions matching TRBD1. The V segment lost 3 bases and the J segment 4 bases; nucleotides outside the gene matches: 5. The CDR3 sequence is 14 residues long. From germline, CDR1 is SGHTS and CDR2 YDEGEE. CDR3 in DNA: TGTGCCAGCAGCTCACTGGACAGGGTCTATGGCTACACCTTC. Its translation: CASSSLDRVYGYTF.

The V and J genes are TRBV6-5 and TRBJ2-7; 10 positions agree with TRBD1. This CDR3 is 14 amino acids long. The V gene's germline CDR1 is MNHEY and CDR2 SVGAGI. Trimming at V came to 6 bases and at J to 5 bases, leaving 7 bases not matched to a gene. The CDR3 loop reads CASSRRDRGDEQYF. CDR3 nucleotides: TGTGCCAGCAGCCGTCGGGACAGGGGAGACGAGCAGTACTTC.

This chain connects TRBV6-5 to TRBJ1-2; the match to TRBD1 covers 7 bases. With V trimmed by 5 bases and J by 8 bases, 11 bases remained unmatched. Germline assignment: CDR1 MNHEY and CDR2 SVGAGI. The length of the CDR3 is 14 residues. As DNA, the CDR3 is TGTGCCAGCAGTCGCCCGGGGAGGGGGCAGGGCTACACCTTC. It translates to CASSRPGRGQGYTF.

The chain links TRBV18 to TRBJ1-1; 8 nucleotides align to TRBD1. CDR1 and CDR2 from the germline V gene are KGHSH and LQKENI. Trimming cost V 5 bases and J 1 base; bases outside gene matches: 3. This CDR3 is built from 14 residues. CDR3 sequence reads: CASSATGENTEAFF. The CDR3 DNA reads as TGTGCCAGCTCAGCGACAGGGGAGAACACTGAAGCTTTCTTT.

This chain's CDR3 is CASSTGWQGLVATEAFF. As DNA, the CDR3 is TGTGCCAGTAGTACGGGGTGGCAGGGTCTTGTTGCCACTGAAGCTTTCTTT. J is TRBJ1-1 and V is TRBV19, with D perhaps matching TRBD1 (5 bases). The CDR3 loop spans 17 amino acids. Germline-derived CDR1 and CDR2 are LNHDA and SQIVND (reference sequence). The V end lost 4 bases, the J end lost 4 bases, and 22 bases lay between the germline ends.

The chain recombines TRBV15 with TRBJ1-3, with D uncertain. Trimming shortened V by 1 base and J by 4 bases, and 11 bases separated the two germline ends. Looked up from germline, CDR1 is LNHNV and CDR2 is YYDKDF (reference sequence). The CDR3 extends over 15 amino acids. CDR3 in amino acids: CATSRASLTGNTIYF. For the CDR3, the DNA is TGTGCCACCAGCAGAGCCTCTCTAACGGGAAACACCATATATTTT.

This clone came up once. The chain couples TRBV7-2 to TRBJ2-7; D is undetermined. CDR1 is SGHTA and CDR2 is FQGNSA in the germline V gene. With 0 bases removed from V and 4 bases from J, the gap between germline ends came to 13 bases. CDR3 size: 15 residues. This CDR3 is CASSLAPRPGYEQYF. The CDR3 DNA reads TGTGCCAGCAGCTTAGCGCCGCGCCCGGGTTACGAGCAGTACTTC.

This rearrangement joins TRBV2 to TRBJ2-6; 8 bases are a match to TRBD1. Germline lookup yields CDR1 SNHLY and CDR2 FYNNEI. The CDR3 is made up of 14 amino acids. V shed 8 bases and J 4 bases; nucleotides not matched to a gene: 4. For the CDR3, the DNA is TGTGCCAGCCAGGGGGCGGCAGGGGCCAACGTCCTGACTTTC. This translates into CASQGAAGANVLTF.

The chain's CDR3 is CASSMSLNSNQPQHF. Written as DNA, the CDR3 is TGTGCCAGTAGTATGTCACTGAATAGCAATCAGCCCCAGCATTTT. This chain joins TRBV19 and TRBJ1-5; D ambiguous. Trimming took 3 bases from V and 0 from J, leaving 9 bases between them. Germline V gives CDR1 LNHDA, CDR2 SQIVND (reference sequence). This CDR3 region has 15 residues.

The chain joins TRBV29-1 to TRBJ1-1; a possible D gene is TRBD1 (5 bases). CDR1 is SQVTM, CDR2 ANQGSEA, per germline. The CDR3 has 14 residues. V lost 5 bases to trimming and J lost 3 bases, with 16 bases between them. This chain's CDR3 is CSVSKGWGDTEAFF. The CDR3 DNA sequence: TGCAGCGTTAGCAAAGGGTGGGGGGACACTGAAGCTTTCTTT.

The chain employs TRBV7-2 and TRBJ2-3, with 7 bases matching TRBD2. The CDR3 length is 16 residues. The V and J ends lost 4 bases and 2 bases, in that order; junction bases with no gene match: 9. Germline V gene lookup returns CDR1 SGHTA and CDR2 FQGNSA. Here the CDR3 reads CASSSGRGDYTDTQYF. In nucleotides, the CDR3 is TGTGCCAGCAGCTCCGGGAGAGGGGACTACACAGATACGCAGTATTTT. Full variable domain (missing parts from reference TRBV7-2 and TRBJ2-3): GAGVSQSPSNKVTEKGKDVELRCDPISGHTALYWYRQSLGQGLEFLIYFQGNSAPDKSGLPSDRFSAERTGGSVSTLTIQRTQQEDSAVYLCASSSGRGDYTDTQYFGPGTRLTVL.

The CDR3 loop is CASSPTPSRYEQYF. The CDR3, as DNA: TGTGCCAGCTCACCCACACCGTCCCGCTACGAGCAGTACTTC. The chain has TRBV18 and TRBJ2-7; D not resolved. The V end was cut by 3 bases, the J end by 3 bases, with 12 bases between. The CDR3 has 14 residues. Germline V gene data show CDR1 as KGHSH and CDR2 as LQKENI. The full variable domain, rest sourced from reference TRBV18 and TRBJ2-7, is NAGVMQNPRHLVRRRGQEARLRCSPMKGHSHVYWYRQLPEEGLKFMVYLQKENIIDESGMPKERFSAEFPKEGPSILRIQQVVRGDSAAYFCASSPTPSRYEQYFGPGTRLTVT.

This rearrangement joins TRBV4-2 to TRBJ2-7, with D tentatively TRBD1 or TRBD2 (7 bases each). Germline assignment: CDR1 LGHNA and CDR2 YNFKEQ. The CDR3 runs 16 residues. V was pared by 2 bases and J by 2 bases, with 16 bases between. CDR3 sequence: CASSQFAGGGPYEQYF. Written as DNA, the CDR3 is TGTGCCAGCAGCCAATTCGCAGGGGGGGGCCCCTACGAGCAGTACTTC.

The CDR3 spells CASSGLGRPKEAFF. The CDR3 nucleotides read TGCGCCAGCAGTGGGCTGGGACGACCGAAAGAAGCTTTCTTT. This chain joins TRBV10-2 and TRBJ1-1; D possibly corresponds to TRBD1 (5 bases). This CDR3 has 14 amino acids. Deletions cut 4 bases from V and 8 bases from J, with 17 bases between. The germline V gene has CDR1 WSHSY and CDR2 SAAADI.

The CDR3, as DNA: TGTGCCAGCTCACCCACAACTAACACTGAAGCTTTCTTT. It codes for CASSPTTNTEAFF. This chain connects TRBV18 to TRBJ1-1; unclear D gene. The germline CDR1 and CDR2 sequences are KGHSH and LQKENI. The CDR3 runs 13 residues. The V gene lost 3 bases and the J gene lost 2 bases, with 7 bases spanning the gap.

The chain has TRBV12-3 or TRBV12-4 and TRBJ2-7; 7 positions agree with TRBD1. With 8 bases clipped from V and 6 bases from J, the junction kept 4 bases outside the gene matches. The CDR3 is 11 amino acids. The CDR3 sequence is CASGQAAEQYF. In nucleotides, the CDR3 is TGTGCCAGCGGACAGGCGGCCGAGCAGTACTTC.

V and J are TRBV28 and TRBJ2-1; 9 bases line up with TRBD1. Germline V gene data show CDR1 as MDHEN and CDR2 as SYDVKM. The CDR3 has 15 amino acids. V shed 6 bases, J shed 1 base, and the junction held 4 bases outside the gene matches. CDR3 nucleotides: TGTGCCAGCAGACTACAGGGGGCTTCCTACAATGAGCAGTTCTTC. Protein: CASRLQGASYNEQFF.

The chain combines TRBV6-5 with TRBJ1-2; 8 bases agree with TRBD1. The V segment lost 5 bases and the J segment 3 bases; nucleotides outside the gene matches: 8. Germline V CDR1 and CDR2: MNHEY, SVGAGI. The CDR3 totals 15 residues. CDR3 loop: CASSRQGKSDYGYTF. CDR3 bases: TGTGCCAGCAGTCGACAGGGGAAGTCGGACTATGGCTACACCTTC.

J is TRBJ1-4 and V is TRBV6-6, with no clear D. The CDR3 extends over 13 amino acids. The germline CDR1 and CDR2 sequences are MNHNY and SVGAGI (reference sequence). Deletions cut 0 bases from V and 7 bases from J, with 6 bases between. CDR3 sequence (DNA): TGTGCCAGCAGTTACTCTTGGAGTGAAAAACTGTTTTTT. Encoded protein: CASSYSWSEKLFF.

This clone was seen a single time. V and J are TRBV7-2 and TRBJ2-7, with D perhaps being TRBD1 or TRBD2 (5 bases each). Trimming removed 0 bases from V and 6 bases from J, with 9 bases in between. The CDR3 covers 13 residues. Germline CDR1 reads SGHTA; CDR2 reads FQGNSA. CDR3 region: CASSLAGVSEQYF. CDR3 nucleotides: TGTGCCAGCAGCTTAGCGGGGGTATCCGAGCAGTACTTC.

The sample holds a few counts of this clone. V usage is TRBV2 and J usage is TRBJ2-3; 8 bases map to TRBD2. Germline CDR1 and CDR2: SNHLY and FYNNEI. CDR3 size: 14 residues. The ends lost 4 bases at V and 4 bases at J; junction bases unmatched: 4. CDR3 region: CASSVSGGADTQYF. The CDR3 DNA reads as TGTGCCAGCAGTGTGAGCGGGGGTGCAGATACGCAGTATTTT.